This TCR beta chain was obtained from a study of cytomegalovirus exposure and HLA in healthy donors (dated by TCRdb to about 2017). Some background on the complete study: According to a later analysis, one platform produced both the roughly 130 validation repertoires and the approximately 600 repertoires of the first cohort. The study aimed to test whether signatures of past pathogen exposure could be identified by cataloging public T cell receptors. A separate validation cohort of some 130 different subjects was used in addition to the roughly 700-subject first cohort. To predict cytomegalovirus infection status, the study brought together high-throughput TCR immunosequencing, statistical association of individual TCRs with disease status, and machine learning.

Separate from the roughly 650-subject first cohort, the validation cohort of more than 90 subjects was the group to which the donors belonged. The research as a whole found: It was suggested by the authors that the approach could potentially be generalized to other disease states and immunological phenotypes. A later analysis had no HLA typing for the validation cohort, so co-occurrence there was scored across all 120 repertoires. Cytomegalovirus status was reported to be diagnosed by the classifier with high specificity and sensitivity in both the original and validation cohorts. A few of the identified cytomegalovirus-associated TCR beta chains were confirmed in vitro to be specific for cytomegalovirus antigens. In a later analysis, TCRs clustered in the first cohort were found to also tend to co-occur in the roughly 110 validation repertoires, with 94% of cluster scores above 0. In the study, roughly 160 TCR beta chains were listed as associated with cytomegalovirus. Across donors, most TCR sequences were observed very rarely, whereas some public TCRs were present in many individuals.

V is reduced by 3 bases and J by 6 bases, leaving a spacing of 16 bases between them. CDR1 is given as LGHNA and CDR2 as YSLEER, both from the germline V gene. The CDR3 starts with the cysteine, ends with the phenylalanine, and has 15 residues. CDR3 DNA is the only sequence kept; it has 45 bases, read in frame from the first base. Comments on this clone: It has no known antigen specificity. No base quality values were provided; no much bigger clone lies one nucleotide off.

The protocol used for the library was the immunoSEQ multiplex PCR assay. The original pipeline was this. A statistical classification framework was built to diagnose cytomegalovirus status from the catalog of TCR beta chain sequences. TCRdb took this table from immuneACCESS and kept in-frame rearrangements with V and J called. Such tables lack part of the clones; where checked against another copy, unresolved V genes explain under half of the gap, and the rest is unexplained. The V and J calls and clone size come from that table; D and trimming were worked out from the DNA. A total of 250,000 to 350,000 clones appear in this sample, approximately 90% of them only once. About 0.8% of the sample belongs to the ten largest clones.

The sequenced sample consisted of PBMCs. This sequence was found in a woman between 18 and 29 years old in good health and CMV-seronegative. The V and J genes are TRBV4-3 and TRBJ2-3; perhaps TRBD1 is the D gene, with 6 bases matching. The CDR3 protein sequence reads: CASSHNRVGADTQYF. The sequenced DNA: TGCGCCAGCAGCCATAACAGGGTAGGCGCGGATACGCAGTATTTT.